One and the same sample provided the 12 T cell receptor beta chains below, sequenced in a study of CD8 T cells in ankylosing spondylitis. General study points: About 8 highly homologous variants made up a TCR beta motif, and this motif appeared characteristic of ankylosing spondylitis blood.

Their antigens remain unidentified. Each CDR3 protein gets one entry after TCRdb re-called the 5' RACE reads with MiXCR. The sample holds over 700,000 distinct CDR3 sequences, around 20% seen once. The sample consisted of blood, either unsorted or a sorted T cell fraction (not recorded which). The source is a male donor with ankylosing spondylitis.

This clonotype was picked up a small number of times. CDR3 sequence reads: CASSPDRDNEQFF. In DNA, the CDR3 is TGTGCCAGCAGCCCTGACAGAGACAATGAGCAGTTCTTC. The genes are TRBV12-3 or TRBV12-4 and TRBJ2-1, with a tentative D call TRBD1 (5 bases). The V and J ends lost 6 bases and 5 bases respectively, with 11 bases between them. CDR3 length: 13 amino acids.

The sample holds a few counts of this clonotype. The chain is built from TRBV6-5 and TRBJ1-1, with TRBD1 identical over 7 bases. Germline loops: CDR1 MNHEY, CDR2 SVGAGI. The J segment lost 4 bases and the V segment lost 2 bases, leaving 7 bases of the junction unmatched. This CDR3 has 15 residues. The CDR3 loop is CASSYPGTVGTEAFF. CDR3 nucleotide sequence: TGTGCCAGCAGTTACCCCGGGACAGTTGGCACTGAAGCTTTCTTT.

This clonotype was observed a handful of times. The chain couples TRBV5-6 to TRBJ2-7; D is undetermined. The CDR3 is 15 amino acids. In germline, CDR1 is SGHDT, CDR2 YYEEEE. Trimming pared 1 base from V and 2 bases from J, leaving 13 bases between. Here the CDR3 reads CASSLLQPSTYEQYF. CDR3 DNA: TGTGCCAGCAGCTTGTTGCAGCCGTCGACCTACGAGCAGTACTTC.

The chain has TRBV4-2 and TRBJ2-7, with TRBD2 as a possible D gene (6 bases). Germline CDR1 reads LGHNA; CDR2 reads YNFKEQ. Trimming shortened V by 3 bases and J by 0 bases, and 15 bases separated the two germline ends. The CDR3 is 16 residues long. In DNA, the CDR3 is TGTGCCAGCAGCCAGCCGTTTGGGGGGACCTCCTACGAGCAGTACTTC. This translates into CASSQPFGGTSYEQYF.

The rearrangement joins TRBV4-1 to TRBJ2-1, with D unresolved. Germline V gene lookup returns CDR1 MGHRA and CDR2 YSYEKL. The CDR3 has 15 residues. V was clipped by 3 bases and J by 10 bases, with 19 bases between them. The CDR3 DNA reads as TGCGCCAGCAGCCACCTAGGCGCCGCCGTTGGCGAGCAGTTCTTC. As protein: CASSHLGAAVGEQFF.

This clonotype was counted a few times. The V call is TRBV29-1, the J call TRBJ1-1; D gene ambiguous. This CDR3 comprises 13 residues. Per the germline V gene, CDR1 is SQVTM and CDR2 is ANQGSEA. The ends were cut back, 4 bases at V and 1 base at J, with 10 bases in the middle. This CDR3 is CSVGGGSNTEAFF. CDR3 nucleotides: TGCAGCGTTGGAGGAGGTTCGAACACTGAAGCTTTCTTT.

V gene TRBV18 combines with J gene TRBJ1-4; the D gene is possibly TRBD1 (6 bases). V lost 6 bases to trimming and J lost 4 bases, with 9 bases between them. Germline CDR1 KGHSH, CDR2 LQKENI. CDR3 length equals 13 residues. CDR3 DNA sequence: TGTGCCAGCTCGGCAGGGGTTAATGAAAAACTGTTTTTT. It codes for CASSAGVNEKLFF.

The chain carries TRBV5-1 and TRBJ1-4, with 9 bases lining up with TRBD1. The CDR3 length is 16 residues. Looked up from germline, CDR1 is SGHRS and CDR2 is YFSETQ. With V trimmed by 8 bases and J by 1 base, 9 bases remained unmatched. CDR3 sequence: CASKTGGAGTNEKLFF. CDR3 nucleotides: TGCGCCAGTAAAACAGGGGGCGCCGGAACTAATGAAAAACTGTTTTTT.

V and J are TRBV28 and TRBJ2-5; 7 bases match TRBD1. The trim removed 6 bases at V and 1 base at J, leaving 17 bases unmatched. Germline-derived CDR1 and CDR2 are MDHEN and SYDVKM. The CDR3 extends over 18 amino acids. The CDR3 nucleotides read TGTGCCAGCAGGGGGCTCAATCGGGACAGAATCTTCCAAGAGACCCAGTACTTC. Its protein is CASRGLNRDRIFQETQYF.

The chain carries TRBV6-2 or TRBV6-3 and TRBJ2-7; possibly TRBD1 for D (6 bases). V dropped 6 bases and J dropped 2 bases, with 14 bases sitting between them. From germline, CDR1 is MNHEY and CDR2 SVGEGT. There are 14 residues in the CDR3. The CDR3 DNA sequence: TGTGCCAGCAGGCACCGGGACATGCCCTACGAGCAGTACTTC. Protein: CASRHRDMPYEQYF.

Only a few counts were recorded for this clonotype. The chain carries TRBV2 and TRBJ1-2, with 8 bases matching TRBD1. Germline V gene data show CDR1 as SNHLY and CDR2 as FYNNEI. The CDR3 has 15 amino acids. Trimming took 8 bases from V and 2 from J; bases not matched to a gene: 10. CDR3 nucleotide sequence: TGTGCCAGCGTCTCTTGGGGGACAGGCAACTATGGCTACACCTTC. Translation: CASVSWGTGNYGYTF.

There are a few counts of this clonotype. J is TRBJ1-3 and V is TRBV12-3 or TRBV12-4; D call uncertain. The V gene lost 5 bases and the J gene lost 4 bases, with 15 bases spanning the gap. The CDR3 has 15 residues. CDR3 bases: TGTGCCAGCAGTCGACTGGGAGAAGGAGGAAACACCATATATTTT. It specifies CASSRLGEGGNTIYF.